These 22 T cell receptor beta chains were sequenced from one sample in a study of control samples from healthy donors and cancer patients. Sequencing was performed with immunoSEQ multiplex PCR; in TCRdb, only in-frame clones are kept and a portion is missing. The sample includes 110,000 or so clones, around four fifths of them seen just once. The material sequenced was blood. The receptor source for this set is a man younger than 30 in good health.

The chain's CDR3 is CASSGSGAVGGYSYEQYF. CDR3 DNA: TGTGCCAGCAGTGGGTCAGGGGCTGTCGGGGGATACTCCTACGAGCAGTACTTC. The V call is TRBV6-2 or TRBV6-3, the J call TRBJ2-7; the D gene could be TRBD1 or TRBD2 (6 bases each). Trimming left V 5 bases short and J 0 bases short, with 23 bases between. This CDR3 region has 18 residues. In germline, CDR1 is MNHEY, CDR2 SVGEGT.

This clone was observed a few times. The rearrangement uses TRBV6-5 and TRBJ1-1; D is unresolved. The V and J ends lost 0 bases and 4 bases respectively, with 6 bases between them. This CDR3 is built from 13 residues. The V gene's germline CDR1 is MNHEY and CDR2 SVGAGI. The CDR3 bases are TGTGCCAGCAGTTACTCTCTAGTCACTGAAGCTTTCTTT. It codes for CASSYSLVTEAFF.

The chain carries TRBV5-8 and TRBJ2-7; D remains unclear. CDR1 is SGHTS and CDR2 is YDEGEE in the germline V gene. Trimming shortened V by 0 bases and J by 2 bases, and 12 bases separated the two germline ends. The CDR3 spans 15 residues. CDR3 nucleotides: TGTGCCAGCAGCTTGGAGGGCCAACCCCCCTACGAGCAGTACTTC. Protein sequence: CASSLEGQPPYEQYF. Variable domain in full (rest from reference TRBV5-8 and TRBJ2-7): EAGVTQSPTHLIKTRGQQATLRCSPISGHTSVYWYQQALGLGLQFLLWYDEGEERNRGNFPPRFSGRQFPNYSSELNVNALELEDSALYLCASSLEGQPPYEQYFGPGTRLTVT.

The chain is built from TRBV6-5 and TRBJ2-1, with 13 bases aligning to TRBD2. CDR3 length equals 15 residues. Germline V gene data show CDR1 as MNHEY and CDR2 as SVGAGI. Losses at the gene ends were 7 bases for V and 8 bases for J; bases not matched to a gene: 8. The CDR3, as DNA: TGTGCCAGCACTTTACTAGCGGGGGGGCCCTATGAGCAGTTCTTC. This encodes CASTLLAGGPYEQFF.

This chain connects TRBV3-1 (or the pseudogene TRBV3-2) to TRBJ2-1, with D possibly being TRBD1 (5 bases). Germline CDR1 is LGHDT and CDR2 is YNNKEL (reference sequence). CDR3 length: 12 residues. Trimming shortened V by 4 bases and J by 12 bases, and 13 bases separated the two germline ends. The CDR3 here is CASSPKGAVQFF. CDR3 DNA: TGTGCCAGCAGCCCTAAAGGGGCAGTGCAGTTCTTC.

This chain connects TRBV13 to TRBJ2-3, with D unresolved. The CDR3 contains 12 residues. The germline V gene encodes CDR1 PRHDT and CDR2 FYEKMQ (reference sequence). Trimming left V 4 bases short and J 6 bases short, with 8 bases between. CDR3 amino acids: CASSWVGDTQYF. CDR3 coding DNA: TGTGCCAGCAGCTGGGTGGGGGATACGCAGTATTTT.

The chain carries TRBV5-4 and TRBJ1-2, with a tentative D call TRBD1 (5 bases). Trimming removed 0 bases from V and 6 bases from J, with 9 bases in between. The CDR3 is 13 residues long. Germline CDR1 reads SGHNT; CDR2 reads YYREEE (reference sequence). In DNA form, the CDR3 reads TGTGCCAGCAGCTTGGCAGGGATTGATGGCTACACCTTC. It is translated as CASSLAGIDGYTF.

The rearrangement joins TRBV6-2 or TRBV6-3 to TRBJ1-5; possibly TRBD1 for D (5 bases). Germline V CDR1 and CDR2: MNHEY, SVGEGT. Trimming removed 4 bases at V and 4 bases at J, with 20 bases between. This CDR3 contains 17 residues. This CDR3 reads CASSLRSWDEWNQPQHF. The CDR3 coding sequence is TGTGCCAGCAGTTTAAGATCATGGGACGAATGGAATCAGCCCCAGCATTTT.

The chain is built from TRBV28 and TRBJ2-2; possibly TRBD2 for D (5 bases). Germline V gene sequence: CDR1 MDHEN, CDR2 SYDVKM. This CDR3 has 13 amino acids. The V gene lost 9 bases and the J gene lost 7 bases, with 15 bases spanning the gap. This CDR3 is CASHLSVGGELFF. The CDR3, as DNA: TGTGCCAGTCACCTTAGCGTGGGCGGGGAGCTGTTTTTT.

The CDR3 nucleotides read TGTGCCAGCAGCTTGGTTCAGGGTAGCACAGATACGCAGTATTTT. This codes for CASSLVQGSTDTQYF. The rearrangement joins TRBV5-5 to TRBJ2-3; D possibly corresponds to TRBD1 (5 bases). CDR1 SGHKS and CDR2 YYEKEE come from the germline V gene (reference sequence). The CDR3 length is 15 residues. With 0 bases removed from V and 0 bases from J, the gap between germline ends came to 8 bases.

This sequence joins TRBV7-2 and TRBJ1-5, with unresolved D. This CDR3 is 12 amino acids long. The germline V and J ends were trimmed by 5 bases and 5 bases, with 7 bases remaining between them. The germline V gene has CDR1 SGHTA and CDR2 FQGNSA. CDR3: CASSPPYQPQHF. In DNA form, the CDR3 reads TGTGCCAGCAGCCCCCCTTATCAGCCCCAGCATTTT.

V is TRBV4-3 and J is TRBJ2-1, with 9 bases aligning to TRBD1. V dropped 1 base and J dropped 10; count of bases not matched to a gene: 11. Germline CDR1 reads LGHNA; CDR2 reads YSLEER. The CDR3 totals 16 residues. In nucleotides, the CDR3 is TGCGCCAGCAGCCAAGCATGGTCGGGACAGGGAGGCGAGCAGTTCTTC. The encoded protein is CASSQAWSGQGGEQFF.

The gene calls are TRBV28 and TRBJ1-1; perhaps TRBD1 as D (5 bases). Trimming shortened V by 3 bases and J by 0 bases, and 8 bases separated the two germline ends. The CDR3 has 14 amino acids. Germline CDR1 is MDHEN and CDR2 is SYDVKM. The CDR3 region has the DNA TGTGCCAGCAGTTTCCAGGGAATGAACACTGAAGCTTTCTTT. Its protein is CASSFQGMNTEAFF.

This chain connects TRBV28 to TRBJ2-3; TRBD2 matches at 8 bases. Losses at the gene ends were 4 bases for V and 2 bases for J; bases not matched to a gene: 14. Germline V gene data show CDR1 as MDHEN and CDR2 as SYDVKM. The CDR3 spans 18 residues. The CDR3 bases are TGTGCCAGCAGTTGGTTATTTAGGCGGGGGGCCATCACAGATACGCAGTATTTT. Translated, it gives CASSWLFRRGAITDTQYF.

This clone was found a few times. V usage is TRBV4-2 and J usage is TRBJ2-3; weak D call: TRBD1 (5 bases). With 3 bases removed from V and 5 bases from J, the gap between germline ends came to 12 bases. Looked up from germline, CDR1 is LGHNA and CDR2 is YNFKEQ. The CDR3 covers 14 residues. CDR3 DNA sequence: TGTGCCAGCAGCCAGGGGCAAAACAGAGATACGCAGTATTTT. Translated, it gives CASSQGQNRDTQYF.

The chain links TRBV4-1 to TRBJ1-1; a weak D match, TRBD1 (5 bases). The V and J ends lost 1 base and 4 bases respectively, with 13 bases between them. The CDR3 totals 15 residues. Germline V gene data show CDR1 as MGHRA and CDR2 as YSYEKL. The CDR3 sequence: CASSQGSLQGTEAFF. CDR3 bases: TGCGCCAGCAGCCAAGGAAGCTTGCAGGGCACTGAAGCTTTCTTT.

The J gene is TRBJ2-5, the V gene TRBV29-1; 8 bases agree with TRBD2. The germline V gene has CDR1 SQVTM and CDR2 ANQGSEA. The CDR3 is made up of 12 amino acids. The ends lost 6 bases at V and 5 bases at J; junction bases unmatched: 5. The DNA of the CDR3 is TGCAGCGTCGGGACTAGATTGGAGACCCAGTACTTC. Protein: CSVGTRLETQYF.

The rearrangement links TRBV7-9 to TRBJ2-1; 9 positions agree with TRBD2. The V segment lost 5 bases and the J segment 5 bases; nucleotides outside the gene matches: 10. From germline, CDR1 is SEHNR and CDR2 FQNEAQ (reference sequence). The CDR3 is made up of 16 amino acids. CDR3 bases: TGTGCCAGCAGCCCCGGGGGCGGGGGGGAGAACAATGAGCAGTTCTTC. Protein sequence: CASSPGGGGENNEQFF.

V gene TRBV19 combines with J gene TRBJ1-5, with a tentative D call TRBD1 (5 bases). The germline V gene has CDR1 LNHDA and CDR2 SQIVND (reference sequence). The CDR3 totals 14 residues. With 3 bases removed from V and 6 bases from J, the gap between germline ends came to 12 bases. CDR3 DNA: TGTGCCAGTAGTATCGGCAGGGTGGCTCAGCCCCAGCATTTT. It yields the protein CASSIGRVAQPQHF.

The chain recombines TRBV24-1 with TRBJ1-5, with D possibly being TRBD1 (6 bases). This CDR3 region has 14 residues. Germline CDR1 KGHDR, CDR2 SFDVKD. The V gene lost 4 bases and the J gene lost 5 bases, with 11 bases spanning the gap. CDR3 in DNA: TGTGCCACCAGTGAGGCACACAGGGATCAGCCCCAGCATTTT. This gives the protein CATSEAHRDQPQHF.

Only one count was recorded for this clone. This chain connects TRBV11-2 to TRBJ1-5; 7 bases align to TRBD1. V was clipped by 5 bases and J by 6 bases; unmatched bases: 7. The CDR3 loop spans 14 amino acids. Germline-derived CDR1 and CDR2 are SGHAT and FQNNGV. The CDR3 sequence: CASSPGTEVQPQHF. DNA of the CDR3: TGTGCCAGCAGCCCCGGGACAGAGGTTCAGCCCCAGCATTTT.

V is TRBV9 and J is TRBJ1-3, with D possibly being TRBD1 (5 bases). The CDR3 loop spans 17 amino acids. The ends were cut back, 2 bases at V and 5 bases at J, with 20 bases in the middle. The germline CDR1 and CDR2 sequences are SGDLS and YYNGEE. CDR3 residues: CASSVKSVGGYRNTIYF. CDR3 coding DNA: TGTGCCAGCAGCGTTAAATCGGTTGGGGGGTATCGAAACACCATATATTTT.